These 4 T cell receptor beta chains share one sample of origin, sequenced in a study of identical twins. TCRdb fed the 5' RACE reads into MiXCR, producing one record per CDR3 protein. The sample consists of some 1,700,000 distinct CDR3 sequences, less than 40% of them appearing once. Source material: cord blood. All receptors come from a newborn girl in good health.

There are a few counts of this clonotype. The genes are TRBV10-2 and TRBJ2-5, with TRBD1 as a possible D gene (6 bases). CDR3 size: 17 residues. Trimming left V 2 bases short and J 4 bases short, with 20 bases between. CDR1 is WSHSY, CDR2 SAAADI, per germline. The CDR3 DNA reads TGCGCCAGCAGTGAGGGGCACAGGGACATTGTAGGAGAGACCCAGTACTTC. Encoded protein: CASSEGHRDIVGETQYF.

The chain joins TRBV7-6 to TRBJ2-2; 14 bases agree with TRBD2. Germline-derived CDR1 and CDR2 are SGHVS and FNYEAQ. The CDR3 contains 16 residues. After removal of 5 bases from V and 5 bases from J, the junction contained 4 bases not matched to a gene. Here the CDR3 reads CASSVGLAGGTGELFF. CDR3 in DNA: TGTGCCAGCAGCGTAGGACTAGCGGGAGGAACCGGGGAGCTGTTTTTT.

The CDR3 nucleotides are TGTGCCATCAGTACCGCGGGAGCAGATACGCAGTATTTT. Translation gives CAISTAGADTQYF. The chain recombines TRBV10-3 with TRBJ2-3; 7 bases match TRBD2. The CDR3 has 13 residues. V trimming: 5 bases; J trimming: 4 bases; junction bases outside the gene matches: 3. From germline, CDR1 is ENHRY and CDR2 SYGVKD.

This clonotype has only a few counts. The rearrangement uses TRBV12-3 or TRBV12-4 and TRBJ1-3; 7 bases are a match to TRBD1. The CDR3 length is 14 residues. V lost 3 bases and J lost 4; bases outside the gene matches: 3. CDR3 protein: CASSLQGGGNTIYF. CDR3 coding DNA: TGTGCCAGCAGTTTGCAGGGGGGCGGAAACACCATATATTTT.